These T cell receptor beta chains were read from a single sample in a study of blood T cell repertoires in COVID-19. The repertoire was sequenced with immunoSEQ multiplex PCR; TCRdb's copy has only in-frame clones and lacks some. The table has around 300,000 clones, roughly 86% seen once. The sequencing input was peripheral blood. The receptors stem from a woman in her thirties who had recovered from COVID-19. The CDR3 runs from the conserved cysteine through the conserved F or W. A D gene is named only where the DNA matches it firmly. Clone size is given for some rows only: seen once, a few or many times, or a class if the clone is expanded.

>TRBJ2-3|.|.|TRBV4-3
CASSRLTIKSTDTQYF
TGCGCCAGCAGCCGACTGACTATTAAAAGCACAGATACGCAGTATTTT
>TRBJ1-1|once|.|TRBV27
CASSLSPNTEAFF
TGTGCCAGCAGTTTAAGCCCAAACACTGAAGCTTTCTTT
>TRBJ2-5|.|.|TRBV3-1/TRBV3-2
CASSQRGTEVKYF
TGTGCCAGCAGCCAACGCGGGACAGAAGTAAAGTACTTC
>TRBJ1-1|.|.|TRBV5-6
CASSFPGLMNTEAFF
TGTGCCAGCAGCTTTCCCGGACTCATGAACACTGAAGCTTTCTTT
>TRBJ1-3|.|TRBD1|TRBV5-6
CASSLGTGAGNTIYF
TGTGCCAGCAGCCTAGGGACAGGGGCTGGAAACACCATATATTTT
>TRBJ1-1|.|.|TRBV19
CASSIIPAGGGTEAFF
TGTGCCAGTAGTATAATCCCGGCGGGGGGGGGAACTGAAGCTTTCTTT
>TRBJ1-1|.|TRBD1|TRBV11-2
CASSWNTGVTEAFF
TGTGCCAGCAGCTGGAACACAGGGGTCACTGAAGCTTTCTTT
>TRBJ1-3|.|.|TRBV6-1
CASSEMAAGNTIYF
TGTGCCAGCAGTGAAATGGCTGCTGGAAACACCATATATTTT
>TRBJ2-1|.|TRBD2|TRBV9
CASSVAGDYPYNEQFF
TGTGCCAGCAGCGTAGCTGGGGACTACCCCTACAATGAGCAGTTCTTC
>TRBJ1-2|.|TRBD1|TRBV12-3/TRBV12-4
CASSRQGRAGYTF
TGTGCCAGCAGTCGACAGGGTAGGGCTGGCTACACCTTC
>TRBJ2-5|few|.|TRBV7-3
CASSVDLGETQYF
TGTGCCAGCAGTGTGGACTTAGGAGAGACCCAGTACTTC
>TRBJ2-7|.|TRBD2|TRBV4-2
CASSQATSGGPPYEQYF
TGTGCCAGCAGCCAAGCTACTAGCGGGGGGCCCCCCTACGAGCAGTACTTC
>TRBJ2-3|.|TRBD2|TRBV5-4
CASSLDITSGEGTDTQYF
TGTGCCAGCAGCTTGGATATCACTAGCGGGGAAGGCACAGATACGCAGTATTTT
>TRBJ2-7|once|.|TRBV5-1
CASSYGVGGSYEQYF
TGCGCCAGCAGCTACGGAGTGGGAGGATCCTACGAGCAGTACTTC
>TRBJ1-2|.|.|TRBV27
CASSMTLRTDDGYTF
TGTGCCAGCAGTATGACTTTACGGACAGACGATGGCTACACCTTC
>TRBJ2-1|once|TRBD2|TRBV7-2
CASSLSSGVYNEQFF
TGTGCCAGCAGCTTATCTAGCGGGGTGTACAATGAGCAGTTCTTC
>TRBJ1-1|.|TRBD1|TRBV6-2/TRBV6-3
CASSGRQGMGNTEAFF
TGTGCCAGCAGTGGACGACAGGGGATGGGGAACACTGAAGCTTTCTTT
>TRBJ1-3|.|TRBD1|TRBV11-2
CASRWGQGTGNTIYF
TGTGCCAGCAGATGGGGACAGGGGACTGGAAACACCATATATTTT
>TRBJ2-7|.|.|TRBV5-4
CASSLEQNYEQYF
TGTGCCAGCAGCTTGGAACAGAACTACGAGCAGTACTTC
>TRBJ1-5|.|TRBD1|TRBV28
CASSTTPWDSRIQPQHF
TGTGCCAGCAGCACGACACCCTGGGACAGCAGAATTCAGCCCCAGCATTTT
>TRBJ2-5|.|TRBD1|TRBV6-5
CASSYSGRGQETQYF
TGTGCCAGCAGTTACTCGGGCAGGGGGCAAGAGACCCAGTACTTC
>TRBJ2-3|few|.|TRBV6-5
CASSSDLRSTDTQYF
TGTGCCAGCAGCTCAGATCTTCGTAGCACAGATACGCAGTATTTT
>TRBJ2-2|.|TRBD2|TRBV6-5
CASLGGGGNTGELFF
TGTGCCAGCTTAGGTGGCGGGGGGAACACCGGGGAGCTGTTTTTT
>TRBJ2-7|few|.|TRBV4-1
CASSQGPTYEQYF
TGCGCCAGCAGCCAAGGGCCCACCTACGAGCAGTACTTC
>TRBJ2-7|.|.|TRBV4-1
CASSQRTRSYEQYF
TGCGCCAGCAGCCAAAGGACACGCTCCTACGAGCAGTACTTC
>TRBJ2-2|.|.|TRBV2
CASSGGFPGELFF
TGTGCCAGCAGTGGAGGGTTCCCCGGGGAGCTGTTTTTT
>TRBJ2-2|.|.|TRBV28
CASSFLGRGGTNTGELFF
TGTGCCAGCAGTTTTTTGGGCAGAGGGGGAACGAACACCGGGGAGCTGTTTTTT
>TRBJ1-2|.|.|TRBV7-9
CASSPSNAGKGGYTF
TGTGCCAGCAGCCCCTCAAATGCCGGGAAAGGTGGCTACACCTTC
>TRBJ1-1|.|.|TRBV7-9
CASSLALNTEAFF
TGTGCCAGCAGCTTGGCACTGAACACTGAAGCTTTCTTT
>TRBJ1-1|.|.|TRBV27
CASSYRLNTEAFF
TGTGCCAGCAGTTATCGGTTGAACACTGAAGCTTTCTTT
>TRBJ1-3|.|.|TRBV7-3
CASSEISDFSGNTIYF
TGTGCCAGCAGCGAAATTTCGGACTTCTCTGGAAACACCATATATTTT
>TRBJ1-2|.|TRBD1|TRBV7-2
CASSSRTGRVNYGYTF
TGTGCCAGCAGCTCTCGGACAGGAAGGGTTAACTATGGCTACACCTTC
>TRBJ1-3|.|.|TRBV5-1
CASRRDISSGNTIYF
TGCGCCAGCAGACGGGACATTTCTTCTGGAAACACCATATATTTT
>TRBJ1-6|many|.|TRBV12-3/TRBV12-4
CASSYGGPLHF
TGTGCCAGCAGCTATGGGGGGCCCCTCCACTTT
>TRBJ2-7|.|.|TRBV24-1
CATSDVERPPYEQYF
TGTGCCACCAGTGACGTAGAACGCCCTCCCTACGAGCAGTACTTC
>TRBJ2-5|.|.|TRBV27
CASRHDFGVQETQYF
TGTGCCAGCAGACATGACTTCGGGGTCCAAGAGACCCAGTACTTC
>TRBJ1-2|.|TRBD1|TRBV19
CASSMETGERGYTF
TGTGCCAGTAGTATGGAGACAGGGGAGCGTGGCTACACCTTC
>TRBJ2-1|.|.|TRBV7-2
CASSLMRVKYNEQFF
TGTGCCAGCAGCTTGATGAGGGTAAAATACAATGAGCAGTTCTTC
>TRBJ1-3|.|TRBD1|TRBV12-5
CASGSQGAGNTIYF
TGTGCTAGTGGGTCACAGGGGGCCGGAAACACCATATATTTT
>TRBJ2-2|once|TRBD2|TRBV19
CASTTSGITGELFF
TGTGCCAGTACGACTAGCGGGATCACCGGGGAGCTGTTTTTT
>TRBJ2-1|once|.|TRBV19
CASSNNYNEQFF
TGTGCCAGTAGCAACAACTACAATGAGCAGTTCTTC
>TRBJ1-1|.|.|TRBV14
CASSLSGAGAMNTEAFF
TGTGCCAGCAGCCTATCGGGCGCGGGAGCCATGAACACTGAAGCTTTCTTT
>TRBJ1-2|.|TRBD1|TRBV28
CASREGAQVRGYTF
TGTGCCAGCAGGGAGGGGGCGCAAGTCCGGGGCTACACCTTC
>TRBJ2-7|.|.|TRBV27
CASSFQGGNEQYF
TGTGCCAGCAGTTTCCAGGGGGGAAACGAGCAGTACTTC
>TRBJ2-3|.|TRBD1|TRBV30
CAWRGDRDTDTQYF
TGTGCCTGGAGGGGGGACAGAGACACAGATACGCAGTATTTT
>TRBJ1-4|many|TRBD1|TRBV14
CASSRDSLAFTNEKLFF
TGTGCCAGCAGCCGGGACAGTCTGGCATTCACTAATGAAAAACTGTTTTTT
>TRBJ1-1|.|TRBD1|TRBV19
CASRTGGFTEAFF
TGTGCCAGTAGAACAGGGGGTTTCACTGAAGCTTTCTTT
>TRBJ2-7|.|TRBD2|TRBV11-2
CASSLGPAGYEQYF
TGTGCCAGCAGCTTAGGTCCAGCGGGGTACGAGCAGTACTTC
>TRBJ1-2|.|.|TRBV25-1
CASSAAGGGYTF
TGTGCCAGCAGTGCGGCGGGCGGTGGCTACACCTTC
>TRBJ1-2|.|.|TRBV15
CATSRDYGSSRYTF
TGTGCCACCAGCAGAGATTATGGCAGCTCGAGGTACACCTTC